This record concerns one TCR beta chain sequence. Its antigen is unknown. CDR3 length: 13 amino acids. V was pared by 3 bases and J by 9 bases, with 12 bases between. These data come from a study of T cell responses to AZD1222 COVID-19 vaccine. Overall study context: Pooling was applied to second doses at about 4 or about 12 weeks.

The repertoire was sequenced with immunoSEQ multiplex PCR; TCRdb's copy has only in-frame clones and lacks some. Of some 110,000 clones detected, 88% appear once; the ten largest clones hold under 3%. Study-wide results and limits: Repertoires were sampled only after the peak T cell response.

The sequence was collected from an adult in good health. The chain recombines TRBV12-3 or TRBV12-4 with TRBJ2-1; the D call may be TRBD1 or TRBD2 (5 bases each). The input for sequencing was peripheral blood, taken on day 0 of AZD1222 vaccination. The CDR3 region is CASSLGTLREQFF. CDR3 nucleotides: TGTGCCAGCAGTTTGGGGACGCTTCGTGAGCAGTTCTTC.